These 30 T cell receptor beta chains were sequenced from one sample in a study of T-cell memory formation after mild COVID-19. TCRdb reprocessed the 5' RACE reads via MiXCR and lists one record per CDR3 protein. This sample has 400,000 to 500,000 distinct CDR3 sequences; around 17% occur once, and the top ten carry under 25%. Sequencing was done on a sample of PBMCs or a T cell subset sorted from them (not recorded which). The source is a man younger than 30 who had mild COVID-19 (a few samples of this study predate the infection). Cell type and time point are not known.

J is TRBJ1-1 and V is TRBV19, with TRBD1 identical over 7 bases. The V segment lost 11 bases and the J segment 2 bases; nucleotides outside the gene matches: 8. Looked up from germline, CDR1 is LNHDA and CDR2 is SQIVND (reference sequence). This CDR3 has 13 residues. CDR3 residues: CAVRDRPNTEAFF. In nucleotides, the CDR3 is TGTGCCGTACGGGACAGACCTAACACTGAAGCTTTCTTT.

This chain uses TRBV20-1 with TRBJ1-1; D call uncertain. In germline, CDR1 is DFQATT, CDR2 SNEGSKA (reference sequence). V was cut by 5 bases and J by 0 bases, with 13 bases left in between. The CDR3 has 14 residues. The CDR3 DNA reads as TGCAGTGCTTGCAGACAAGCCTTGAACACTGAAGCTTTCTTT. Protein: CSACRQALNTEAFF.

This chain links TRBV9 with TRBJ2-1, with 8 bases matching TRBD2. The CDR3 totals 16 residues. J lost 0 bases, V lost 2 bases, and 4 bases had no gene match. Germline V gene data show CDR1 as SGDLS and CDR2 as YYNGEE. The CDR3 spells CASSVALAASYNEQFF. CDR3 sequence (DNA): TGTGCCAGCAGCGTCGCACTAGCGGCCTCCTACAATGAGCAGTTCTTC.

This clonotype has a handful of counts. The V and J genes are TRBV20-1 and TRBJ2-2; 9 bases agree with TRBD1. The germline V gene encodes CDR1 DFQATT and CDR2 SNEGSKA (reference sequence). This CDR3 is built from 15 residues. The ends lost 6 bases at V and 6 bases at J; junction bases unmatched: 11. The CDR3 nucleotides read TGCAGTGCCAAGAGGACAGGGGATGTAGCCGGGGAGCTGTTTTTT. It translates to CSAKRTGDVAGELFF.

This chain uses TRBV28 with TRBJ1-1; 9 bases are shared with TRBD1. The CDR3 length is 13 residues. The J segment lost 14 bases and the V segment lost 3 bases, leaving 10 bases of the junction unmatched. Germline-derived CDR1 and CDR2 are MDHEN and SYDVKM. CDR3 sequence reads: CASSLPGQGFIFF. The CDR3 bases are TGTGCCAGCAGTTTGCCGGGACAGGGATTTATCTTCTTT. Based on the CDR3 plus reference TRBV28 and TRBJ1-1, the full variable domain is DVKVTQSSRYLVKRTGEKVFLECVQDMDHENMFWYRQDPGLGLRLIYFSYDVKMKEKGDIPEGYSVSREKKERFSLILESASTNQTSMYLCASSLPGQGFIFFGQGTRLTVV.

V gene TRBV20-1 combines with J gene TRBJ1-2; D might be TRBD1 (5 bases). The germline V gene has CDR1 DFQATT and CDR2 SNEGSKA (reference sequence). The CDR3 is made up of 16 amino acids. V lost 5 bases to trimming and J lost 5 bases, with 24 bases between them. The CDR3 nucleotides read TGCAGTGCTCGACCGCCCTCGACGGGGGGTCGGTATGGCTACACCTTC. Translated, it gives CSARPPSTGGRYGYTF.

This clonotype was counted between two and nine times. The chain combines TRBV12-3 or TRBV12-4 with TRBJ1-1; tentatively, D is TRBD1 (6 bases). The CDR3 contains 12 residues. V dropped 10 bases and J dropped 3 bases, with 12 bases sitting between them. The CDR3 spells CATSDRYTEAFF. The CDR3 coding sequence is TGTGCCACCTCAGACAGGTACACTGAAGCTTTCTTT.

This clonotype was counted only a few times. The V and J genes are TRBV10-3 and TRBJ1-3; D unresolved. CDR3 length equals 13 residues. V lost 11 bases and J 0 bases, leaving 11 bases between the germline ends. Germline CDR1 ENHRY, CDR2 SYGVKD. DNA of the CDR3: TGTGCCGGCGCTCCCATCTCTGGAAACACCATATATTTT. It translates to CAGAPISGNTIYF.

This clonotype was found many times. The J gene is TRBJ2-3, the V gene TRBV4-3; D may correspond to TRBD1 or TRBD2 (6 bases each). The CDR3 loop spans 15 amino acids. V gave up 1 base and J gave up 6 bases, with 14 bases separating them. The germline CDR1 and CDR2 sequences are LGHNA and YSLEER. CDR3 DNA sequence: TGCGCCAGCAGCCAAGTTAGGGGGGTGGGGGATACGCAGTATTTT. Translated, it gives CASSQVRGVGDTQYF.

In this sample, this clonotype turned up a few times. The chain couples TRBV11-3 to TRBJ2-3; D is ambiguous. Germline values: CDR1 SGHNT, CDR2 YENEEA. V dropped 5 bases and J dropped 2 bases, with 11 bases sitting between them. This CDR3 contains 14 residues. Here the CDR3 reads CASSQNSHTDTQYF. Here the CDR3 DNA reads TGTGCCAGCAGCCAGAACAGTCACACAGATACGCAGTATTTT.

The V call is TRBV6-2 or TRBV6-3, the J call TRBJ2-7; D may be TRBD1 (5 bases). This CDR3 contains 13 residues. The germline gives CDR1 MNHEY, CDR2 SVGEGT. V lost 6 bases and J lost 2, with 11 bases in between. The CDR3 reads CASSGHLAYEQYV. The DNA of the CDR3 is TGTGCCAGCAGCGGACATTTGGCCTACGAGCAGTACGTC.

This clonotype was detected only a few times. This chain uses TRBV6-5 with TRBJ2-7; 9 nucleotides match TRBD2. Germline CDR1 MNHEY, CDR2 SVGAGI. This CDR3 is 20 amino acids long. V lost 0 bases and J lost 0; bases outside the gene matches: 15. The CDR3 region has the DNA TGTGCCAGCAGTTACTCTTTTCCTAGCGGGGAGAAACCGAGCTCCTACGAGCAGTACTTC. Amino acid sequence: CASSYSFPSGEKPSSYEQYF.

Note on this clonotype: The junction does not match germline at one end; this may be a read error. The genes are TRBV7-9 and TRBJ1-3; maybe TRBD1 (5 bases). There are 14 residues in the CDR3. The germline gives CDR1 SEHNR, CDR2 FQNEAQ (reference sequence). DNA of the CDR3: TGTGCCAGCAGCCCCAGGGTTGGTGGAAACACCAAATATTTT. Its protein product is CASSPRVGGNTKYF.

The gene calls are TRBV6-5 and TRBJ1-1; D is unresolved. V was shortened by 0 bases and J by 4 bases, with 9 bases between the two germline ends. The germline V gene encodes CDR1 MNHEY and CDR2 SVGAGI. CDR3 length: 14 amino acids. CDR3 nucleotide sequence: TGTGCCAGCAGTTACTCGGGCAGGTTCACTGAAGCTTTCTTT. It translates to CASSYSGRFTEAFF.

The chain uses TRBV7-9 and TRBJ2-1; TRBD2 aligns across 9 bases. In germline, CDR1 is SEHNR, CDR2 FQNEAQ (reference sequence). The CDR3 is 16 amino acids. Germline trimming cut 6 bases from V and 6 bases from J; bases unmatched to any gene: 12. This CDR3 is CASSPSLAGGLNEQFF. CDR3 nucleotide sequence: TGTGCCAGCAGTCCATCGTTGGCGGGGGGGCTCAATGAGCAGTTCTTC.

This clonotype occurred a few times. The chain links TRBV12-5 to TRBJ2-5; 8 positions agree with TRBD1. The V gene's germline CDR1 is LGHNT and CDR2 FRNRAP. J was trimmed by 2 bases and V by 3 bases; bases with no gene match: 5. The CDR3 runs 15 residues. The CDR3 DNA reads TGTGCTAGTGGTTTCGCCGGGACAGGTCAAGAGACCCAGTACTTC. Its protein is CASGFAGTGQETQYF.

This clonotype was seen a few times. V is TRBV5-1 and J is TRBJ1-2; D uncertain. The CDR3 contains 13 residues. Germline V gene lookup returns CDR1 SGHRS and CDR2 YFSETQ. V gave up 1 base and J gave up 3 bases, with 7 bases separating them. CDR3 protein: CASSLYGDYGYTF. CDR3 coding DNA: TGCGCCAGCAGCTTGTACGGGGACTATGGCTACACCTTC. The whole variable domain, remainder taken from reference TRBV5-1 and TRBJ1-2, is KAGVTQTPRYLIKTRGQQVTLSCSPISGHRSVSWYQQTPGQGLQFLFEYFSETQRNKGNFPGRFSGRQFSNSRSEMNVSTLELGDSALYLCASSLYGDYGYTFGSGTRLTVV.

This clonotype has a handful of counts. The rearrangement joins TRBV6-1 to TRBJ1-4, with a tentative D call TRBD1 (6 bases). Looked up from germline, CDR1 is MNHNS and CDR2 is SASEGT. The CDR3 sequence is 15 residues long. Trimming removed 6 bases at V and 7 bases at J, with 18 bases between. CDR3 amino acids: CASSQIQGNSEKLFF. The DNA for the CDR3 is TGTGCCAGCAGCCAAATCCAGGGGAACAGTGAAAAACTGTTTTTT.

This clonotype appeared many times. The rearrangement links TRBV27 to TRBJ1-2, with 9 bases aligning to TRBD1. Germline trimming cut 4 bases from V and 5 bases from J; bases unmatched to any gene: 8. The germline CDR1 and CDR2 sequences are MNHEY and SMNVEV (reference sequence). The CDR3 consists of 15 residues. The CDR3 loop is CASSWGQGELYGYTF. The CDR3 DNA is TGTGCCAGCAGTTGGGGACAGGGAGAGTTATATGGCTACACCTTC.

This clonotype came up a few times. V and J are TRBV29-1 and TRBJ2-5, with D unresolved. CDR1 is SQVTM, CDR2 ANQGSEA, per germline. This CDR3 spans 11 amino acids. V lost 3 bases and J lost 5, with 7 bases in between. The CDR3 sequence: CSVDLGETQYF. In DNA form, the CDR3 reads TGCAGCGTTGACCTAGGCGAGACCCAGTACTTC.

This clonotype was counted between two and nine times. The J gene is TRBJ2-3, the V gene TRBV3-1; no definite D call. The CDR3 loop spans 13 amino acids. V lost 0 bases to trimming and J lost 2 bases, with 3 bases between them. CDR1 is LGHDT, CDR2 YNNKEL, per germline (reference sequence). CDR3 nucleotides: TGTGCCAGCAGCCAAGAGGACACAGATACGCAGTATTTT. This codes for CASSQEDTDTQYF.

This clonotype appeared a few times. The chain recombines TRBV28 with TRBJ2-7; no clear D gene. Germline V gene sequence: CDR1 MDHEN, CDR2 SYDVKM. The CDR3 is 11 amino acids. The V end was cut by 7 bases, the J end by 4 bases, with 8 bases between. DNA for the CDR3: TGTGCCAGCACCGATGGGTACGAGCAGTACGTC. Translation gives CASTDGYEQYV.

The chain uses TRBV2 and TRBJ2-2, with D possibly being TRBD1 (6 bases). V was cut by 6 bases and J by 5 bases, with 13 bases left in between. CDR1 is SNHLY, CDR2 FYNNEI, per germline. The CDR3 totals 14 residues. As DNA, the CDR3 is TGTGCCAGCAGGGACAGCGTTTCGACCGGGGAGCTGTTTTTT. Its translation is CASRDSVSTGELFF.

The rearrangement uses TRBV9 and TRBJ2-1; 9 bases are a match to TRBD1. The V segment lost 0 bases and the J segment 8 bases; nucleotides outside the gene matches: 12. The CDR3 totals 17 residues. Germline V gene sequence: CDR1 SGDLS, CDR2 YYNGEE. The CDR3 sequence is CASSVAIGQGLRDEQFF. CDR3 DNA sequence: TGTGCCAGCAGCGTAGCTATCGGACAGGGGTTAAGGGATGAGCAGTTCTTC.

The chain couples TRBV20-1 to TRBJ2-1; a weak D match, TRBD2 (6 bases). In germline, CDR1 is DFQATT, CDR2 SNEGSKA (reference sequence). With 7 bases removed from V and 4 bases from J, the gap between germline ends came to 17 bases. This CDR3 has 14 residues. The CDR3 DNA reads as TGCAGTGTATCCCGGACTCGGGGGTACAATGAGCAGTTCTTC. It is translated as CSVSRTRGYNEQFF.

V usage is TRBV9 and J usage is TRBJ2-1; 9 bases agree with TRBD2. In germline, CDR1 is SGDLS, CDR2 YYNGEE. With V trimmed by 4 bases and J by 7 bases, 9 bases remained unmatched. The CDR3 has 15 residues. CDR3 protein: CASSPWGGGDNEQFF. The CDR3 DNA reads TGTGCCAGCAGCCCATGGGGCGGGGGGGATAATGAGCAGTTCTTC. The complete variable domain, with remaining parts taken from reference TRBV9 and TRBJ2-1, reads DSGVTQTPKHLITATGQRVTLRCSPRSGDLSVYWYQQSLDQGLQFLIQYYNGEERAKGNILERFSAQQFPDLHSELNLSSLELGDSALYFCASSPWGGGDNEQFFGPGTRLTVL.

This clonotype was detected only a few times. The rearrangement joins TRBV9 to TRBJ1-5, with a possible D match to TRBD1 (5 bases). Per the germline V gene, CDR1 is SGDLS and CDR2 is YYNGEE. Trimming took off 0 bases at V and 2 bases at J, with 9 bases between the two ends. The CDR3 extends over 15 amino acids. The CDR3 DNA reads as TGTGCCAGCAGCGTAGCAGGGTTGGGCAATCAGCCCCAGCATTTT. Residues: CASSVAGLGNQPQHF. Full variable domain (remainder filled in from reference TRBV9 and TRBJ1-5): DSGVTQTPKHLITATGQRVTLRCSPRSGDLSVYWYQQSLDQGLQFLIQYYNGEERAKGNILERFSAQQFPDLHSELNLSSLELGDSALYFCASSVAGLGNQPQHFGDGTRLSIL.

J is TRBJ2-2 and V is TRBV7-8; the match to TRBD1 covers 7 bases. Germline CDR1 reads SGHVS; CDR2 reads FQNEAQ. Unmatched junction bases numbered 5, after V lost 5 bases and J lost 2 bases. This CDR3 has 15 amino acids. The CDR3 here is CASSRQGFNTGELFF. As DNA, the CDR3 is TGTGCCAGCAGCCGACAGGGATTCAACACCGGGGAGCTGTTTTTT.

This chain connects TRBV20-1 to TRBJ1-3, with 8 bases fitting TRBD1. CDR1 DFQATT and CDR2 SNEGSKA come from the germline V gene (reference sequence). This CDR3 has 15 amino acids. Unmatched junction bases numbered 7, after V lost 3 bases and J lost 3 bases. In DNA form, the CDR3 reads TGCAGTGCTAGGACCCCAGGGGGCTTTGGAAACACCATATATTTT. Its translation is CSARTPGGFGNTIYF.

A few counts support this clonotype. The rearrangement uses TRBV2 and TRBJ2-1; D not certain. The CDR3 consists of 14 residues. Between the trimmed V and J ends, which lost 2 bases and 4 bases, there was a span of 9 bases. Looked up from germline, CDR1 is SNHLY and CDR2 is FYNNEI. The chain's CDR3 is CASSEMSGYNEQFF. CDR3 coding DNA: TGTGCCAGCAGTGAAATGAGTGGATACAATGAGCAGTTCTTC.